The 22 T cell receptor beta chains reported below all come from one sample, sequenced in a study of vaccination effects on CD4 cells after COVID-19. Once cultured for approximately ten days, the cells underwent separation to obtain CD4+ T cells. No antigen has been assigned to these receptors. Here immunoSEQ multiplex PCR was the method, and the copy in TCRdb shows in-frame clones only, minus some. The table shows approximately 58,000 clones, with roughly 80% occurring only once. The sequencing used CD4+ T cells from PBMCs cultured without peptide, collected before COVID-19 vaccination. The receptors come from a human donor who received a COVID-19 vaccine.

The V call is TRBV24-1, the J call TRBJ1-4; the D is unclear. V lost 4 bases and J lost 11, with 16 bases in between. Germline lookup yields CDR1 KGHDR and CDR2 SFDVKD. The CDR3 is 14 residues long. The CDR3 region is CATSDPNHGEKLFF. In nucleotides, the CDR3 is TGTGCCACCAGTGACCCTAATCACGGGGAGAAACTGTTTTTT.

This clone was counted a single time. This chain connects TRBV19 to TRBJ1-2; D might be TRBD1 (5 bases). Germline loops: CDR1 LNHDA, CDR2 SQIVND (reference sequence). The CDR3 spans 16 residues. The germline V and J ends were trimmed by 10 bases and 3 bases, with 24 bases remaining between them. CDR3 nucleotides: TGTGCCACCAGATCCCGCCCAGGGAGTAGACACTATGGCTACACCTTC. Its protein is CATRSRPGSRHYGYTF.

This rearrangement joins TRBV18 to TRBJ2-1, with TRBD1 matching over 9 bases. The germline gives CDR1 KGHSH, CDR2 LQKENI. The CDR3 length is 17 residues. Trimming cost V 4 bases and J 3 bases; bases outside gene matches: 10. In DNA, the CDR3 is TGTGCCAGCTCACTACATACCGGGACAGGGAGCTACAATGAGCAGTTCTTC. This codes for CASSLHTGTGSYNEQFF.

CDR3 coding DNA: TGTGCCAGCAGTTACCGTAGAAACACCGGGGAGCTGTTTTTT. Amino acid sequence: CASSYRRNTGELFF. This chain connects TRBV6-5 to TRBJ2-2; D call uncertain. The CDR3 is 14 residues long. Between the trimmed V and J ends, which lost 2 bases and 2 bases, there was a span of 6 bases. In germline, CDR1 is MNHEY, CDR2 SVGAGI.

The DNA of the CDR3 is TGTGCCAGCAGCTTCGGCGCGGGGGGCTACGAGCAGTACGTC. Protein: CASSFGAGGYEQYV. The rearrangement links TRBV7-8 to TRBJ2-7, with 8 bases that match TRBD2. In germline, CDR1 is SGHVS, CDR2 FQNEAQ. The V and J ends lost 3 bases and 3 bases, in that order; junction bases with no gene match: 4. The CDR3 is 14 residues long.

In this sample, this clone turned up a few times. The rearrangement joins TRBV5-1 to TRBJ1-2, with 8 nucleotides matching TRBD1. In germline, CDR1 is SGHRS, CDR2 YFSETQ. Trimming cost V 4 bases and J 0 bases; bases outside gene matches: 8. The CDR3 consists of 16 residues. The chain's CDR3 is CASSQAGQGANYGYTF. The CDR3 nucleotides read TGCGCCAGCAGCCAAGCCGGACAGGGTGCTAACTATGGCTACACCTTC. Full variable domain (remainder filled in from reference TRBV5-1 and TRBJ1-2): KAGVTQTPRYLIKTRGQQVTLSCSPISGHRSVSWYQQTPGQGLQFLFEYFSETQRNKGNFPGRFSGRQFSNSRSEMNVSTLELGDSALYLCASSQAGQGANYGYTFGSGTRLTVV.

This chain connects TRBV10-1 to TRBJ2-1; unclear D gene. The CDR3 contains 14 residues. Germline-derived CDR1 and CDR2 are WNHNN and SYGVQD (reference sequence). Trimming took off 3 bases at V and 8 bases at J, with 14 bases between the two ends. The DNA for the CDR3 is TGCGCCAGCAGTGATAGCCAGATCCGGGATGAGCAGTTCTTC. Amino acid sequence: CASSDSQIRDEQFF.

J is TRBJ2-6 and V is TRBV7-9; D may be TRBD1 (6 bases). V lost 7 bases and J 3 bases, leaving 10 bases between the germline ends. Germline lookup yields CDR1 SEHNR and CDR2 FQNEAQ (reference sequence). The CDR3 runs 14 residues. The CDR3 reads CASTPGDGANVLTF. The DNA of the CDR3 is TGTGCCAGCACCCCAGGGGATGGGGCCAACGTCCTGACTTTC.

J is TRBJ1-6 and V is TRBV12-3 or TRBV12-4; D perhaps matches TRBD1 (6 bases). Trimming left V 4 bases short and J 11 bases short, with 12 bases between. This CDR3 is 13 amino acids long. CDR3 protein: CASSSGDGAPLHF. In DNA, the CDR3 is TGTGCCAGCAGTTCAGGGGACGGGGCACCCCTCCACTTT.

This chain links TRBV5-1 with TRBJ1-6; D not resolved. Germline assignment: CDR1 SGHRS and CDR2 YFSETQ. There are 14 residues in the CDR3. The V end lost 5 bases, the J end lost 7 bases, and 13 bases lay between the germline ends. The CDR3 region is CASSSDWENSPLHF. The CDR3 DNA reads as TGCGCCAGCAGTTCCGACTGGGAAAATTCACCCCTCCACTTT.

Here the CDR3 DNA reads TGTGCCAGCAGCCCCCGCCCAGGACTAGCGCAGCAGACCCAGTACTTC. Encoded protein: CASSPRPGLAQQTQYF. V usage is TRBV3-1 (or the pseudogene TRBV3-2) and J usage is TRBJ2-5; TRBD2 matches 9 bases. The CDR3 is made up of 16 amino acids. Germline CDR1 and CDR2: LGHDT and YNNKEL (reference sequence). The ends lost 4 bases at V and 6 bases at J; junction bases unmatched: 12.

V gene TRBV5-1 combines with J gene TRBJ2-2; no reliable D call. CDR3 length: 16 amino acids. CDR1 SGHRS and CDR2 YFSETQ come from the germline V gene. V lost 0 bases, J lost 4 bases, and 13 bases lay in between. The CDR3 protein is CASSLGPDGPTGELFF. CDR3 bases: TGCGCCAGCAGCTTGGGACCCGACGGGCCCACCGGGGAGCTGTTTTTT.

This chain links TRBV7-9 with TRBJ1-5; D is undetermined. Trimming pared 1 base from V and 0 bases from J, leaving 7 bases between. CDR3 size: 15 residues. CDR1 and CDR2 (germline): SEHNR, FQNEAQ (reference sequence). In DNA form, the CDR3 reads TGTGCCAGCAGCTTAGGACAATATAGCAATCAGCCCCAGCATTTT. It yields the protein CASSLGQYSNQPQHF.

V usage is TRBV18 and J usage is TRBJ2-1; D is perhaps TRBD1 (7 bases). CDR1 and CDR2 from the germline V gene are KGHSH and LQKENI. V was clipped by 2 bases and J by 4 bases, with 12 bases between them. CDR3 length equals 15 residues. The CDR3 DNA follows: TGTGCCAGCTCACCAGGAGGGGGCAGGTACAATGAGCAGTTCTTC. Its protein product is CASSPGGGRYNEQFF.

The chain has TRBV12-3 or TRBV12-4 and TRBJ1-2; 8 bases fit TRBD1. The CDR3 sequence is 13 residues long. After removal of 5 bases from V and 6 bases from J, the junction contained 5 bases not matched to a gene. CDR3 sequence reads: CASSLGQGDGYTF. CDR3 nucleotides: TGTGCCAGCAGTCTTGGACAGGGTGATGGCTACACCTTC.

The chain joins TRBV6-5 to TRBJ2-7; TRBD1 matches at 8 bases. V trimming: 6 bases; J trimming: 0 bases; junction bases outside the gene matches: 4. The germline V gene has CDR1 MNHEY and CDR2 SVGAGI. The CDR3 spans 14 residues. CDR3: CASRTGGSSYEQYV. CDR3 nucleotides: TGTGCCAGCAGAACAGGGGGAAGCTCCTACGAGCAGTACGTC.

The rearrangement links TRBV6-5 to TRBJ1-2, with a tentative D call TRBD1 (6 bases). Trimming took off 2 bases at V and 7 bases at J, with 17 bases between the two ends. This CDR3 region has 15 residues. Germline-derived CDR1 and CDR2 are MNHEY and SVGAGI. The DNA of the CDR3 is TGTGCCAGCAGTTACCGGCACGGGGGGCCCTTTGGCTACACCTTC. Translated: CASSYRHGGPFGYTF.

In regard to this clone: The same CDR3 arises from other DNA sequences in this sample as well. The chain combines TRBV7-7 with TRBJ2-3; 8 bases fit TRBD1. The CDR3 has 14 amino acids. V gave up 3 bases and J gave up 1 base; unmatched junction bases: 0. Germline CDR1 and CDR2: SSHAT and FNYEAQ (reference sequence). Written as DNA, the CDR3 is TGTGCCAGCAGCTTGGGACAGGGCACAGATACGCAGTATTTT. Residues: CASSLGQGTDTQYF.

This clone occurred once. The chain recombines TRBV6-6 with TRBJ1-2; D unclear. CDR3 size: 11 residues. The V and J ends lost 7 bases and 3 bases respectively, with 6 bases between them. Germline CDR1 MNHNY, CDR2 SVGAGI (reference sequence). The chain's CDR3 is CASKTDYGYTF. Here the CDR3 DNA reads TGTGCCAGCAAAACAGACTATGGCTACACCTTC.

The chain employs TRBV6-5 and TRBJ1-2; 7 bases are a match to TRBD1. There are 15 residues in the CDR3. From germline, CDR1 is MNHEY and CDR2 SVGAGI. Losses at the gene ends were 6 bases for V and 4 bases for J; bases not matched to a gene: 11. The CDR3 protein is CASRSKDRTRYGYTF. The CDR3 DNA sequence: TGTGCCAGCAGATCAAAGGACAGGACCCGCTATGGCTACACCTTC.

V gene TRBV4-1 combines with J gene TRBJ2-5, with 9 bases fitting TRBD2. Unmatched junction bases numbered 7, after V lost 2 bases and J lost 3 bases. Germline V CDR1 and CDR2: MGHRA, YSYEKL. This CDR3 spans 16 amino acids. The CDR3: CASSQNRGGGEETQYF. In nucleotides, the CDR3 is TGCGCCAGCAGCCAAAATCGGGGCGGGGGGGAAGAGACCCAGTACTTC.

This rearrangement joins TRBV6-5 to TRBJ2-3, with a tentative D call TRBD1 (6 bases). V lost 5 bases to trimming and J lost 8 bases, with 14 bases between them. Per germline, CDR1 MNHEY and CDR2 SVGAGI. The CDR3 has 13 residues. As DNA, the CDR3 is TGTGCCAGCAGTAATAAGGGGGTTGGTACGCAGTATTTT. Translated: CASSNKGVGTQYF.